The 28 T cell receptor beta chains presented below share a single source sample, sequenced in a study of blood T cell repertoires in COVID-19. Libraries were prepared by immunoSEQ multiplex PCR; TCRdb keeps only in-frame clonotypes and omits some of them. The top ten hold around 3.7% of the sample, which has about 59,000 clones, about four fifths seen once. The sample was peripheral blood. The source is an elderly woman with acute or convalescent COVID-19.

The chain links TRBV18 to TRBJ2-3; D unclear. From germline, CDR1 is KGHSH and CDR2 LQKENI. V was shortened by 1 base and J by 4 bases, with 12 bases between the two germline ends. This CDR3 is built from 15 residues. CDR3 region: CASSPLGLGSDTQYF. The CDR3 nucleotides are TGTGCCAGCTCACCACTGGGCCTTGGGTCAGATACGCAGTATTTT.

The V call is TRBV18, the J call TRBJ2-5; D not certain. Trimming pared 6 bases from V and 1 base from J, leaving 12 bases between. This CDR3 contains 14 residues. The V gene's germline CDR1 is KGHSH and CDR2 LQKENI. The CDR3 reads CASSPLESQETQYF. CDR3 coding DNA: TGTGCCAGCTCGCCTCTAGAGAGCCAAGAGACCCAGTACTTC.

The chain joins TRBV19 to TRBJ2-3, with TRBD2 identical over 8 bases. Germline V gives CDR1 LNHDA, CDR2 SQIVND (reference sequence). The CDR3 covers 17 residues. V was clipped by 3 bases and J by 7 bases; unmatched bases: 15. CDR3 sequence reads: CASSMTIAGGVSNTQYF. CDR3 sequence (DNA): TGTGCCAGTAGTATGACTATTGCGGGGGGTGTTTCGAATACGCAGTATTTT.

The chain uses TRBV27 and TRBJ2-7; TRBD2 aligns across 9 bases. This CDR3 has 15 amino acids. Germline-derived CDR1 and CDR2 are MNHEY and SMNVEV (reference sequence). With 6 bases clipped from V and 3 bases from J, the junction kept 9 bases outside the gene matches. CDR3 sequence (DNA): TGTGCCAGCAGATTCCGACTAGCGGAACGCTACGAGCAGTACTTC. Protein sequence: CASRFRLAERYEQYF.

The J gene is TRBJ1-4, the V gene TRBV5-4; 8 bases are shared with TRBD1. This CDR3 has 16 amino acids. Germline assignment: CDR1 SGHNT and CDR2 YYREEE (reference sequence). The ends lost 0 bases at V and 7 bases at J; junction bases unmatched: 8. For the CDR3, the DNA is TGTGCCAGCAGCTTGGGGACAGGGCGGGAGAGTGAAAAACTGTTTTTT. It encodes CASSLGTGRESEKLFF.

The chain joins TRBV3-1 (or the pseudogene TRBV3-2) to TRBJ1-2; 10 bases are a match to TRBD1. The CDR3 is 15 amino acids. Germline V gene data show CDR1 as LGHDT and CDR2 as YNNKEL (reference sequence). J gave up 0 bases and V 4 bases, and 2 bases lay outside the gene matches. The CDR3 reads CASSRQGATNYGYTF. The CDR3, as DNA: TGTGCCAGCAGCCGACAGGGGGCAACTAACTATGGCTACACCTTC.

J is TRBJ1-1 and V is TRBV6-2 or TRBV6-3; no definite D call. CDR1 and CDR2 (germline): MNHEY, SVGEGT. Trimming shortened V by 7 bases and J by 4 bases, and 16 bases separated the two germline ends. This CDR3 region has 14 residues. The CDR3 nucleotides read TGTGCCAGCATCCCGGGCAGAGGGTCCACTGAAGCTTTCTTT. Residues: CASIPGRGSTEAFF.

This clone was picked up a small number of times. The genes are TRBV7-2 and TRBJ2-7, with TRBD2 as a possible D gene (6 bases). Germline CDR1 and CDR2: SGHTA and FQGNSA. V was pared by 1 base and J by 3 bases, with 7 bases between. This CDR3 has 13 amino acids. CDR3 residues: CASSLGRDYEQYF. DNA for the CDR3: TGTGCCAGCAGCTTAGGGCGGGACTACGAGCAGTACTTC. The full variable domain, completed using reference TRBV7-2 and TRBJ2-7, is GAGVSQSPSNKVTEKGKDVELRCDPISGHTALYWYRQSLGQGLEFLIYFQGNSAPDKSGLPSDRFSAERTGGSVSTLTIQRTQQEDSAVYLCASSLGRDYEQYFGPGTRLTVT.

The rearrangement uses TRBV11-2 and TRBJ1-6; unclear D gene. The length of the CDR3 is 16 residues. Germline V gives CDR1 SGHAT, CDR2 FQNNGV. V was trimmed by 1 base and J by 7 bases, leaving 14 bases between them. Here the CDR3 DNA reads TGTGCCAGCAGCTTAGCGGGGTCGGCTAGGAATTCACCCCTCCACTTT. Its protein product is CASSLAGSARNSPLHF.

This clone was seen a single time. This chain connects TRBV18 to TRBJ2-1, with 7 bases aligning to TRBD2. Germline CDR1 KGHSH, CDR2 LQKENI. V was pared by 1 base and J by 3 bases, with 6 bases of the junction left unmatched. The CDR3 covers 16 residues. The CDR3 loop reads CASSPLGGGVYNEQFF. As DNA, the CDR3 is TGTGCCAGCTCACCACTTGGCGGGGGTGTCTACAATGAGCAGTTCTTC.

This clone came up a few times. The CDR3: CSVVWGQAFF. CDR3 bases: TGCAGCGTTGTTTGGGGGCAAGCTTTCTTT. V and J are TRBV29-1 and TRBJ1-1; maybe TRBD1 (6 bases). Trimming took 4 bases from V and 9 from J, leaving 9 bases between them. The CDR3 has 10 amino acids. Germline CDR1 is SQVTM and CDR2 is ANQGSEA.

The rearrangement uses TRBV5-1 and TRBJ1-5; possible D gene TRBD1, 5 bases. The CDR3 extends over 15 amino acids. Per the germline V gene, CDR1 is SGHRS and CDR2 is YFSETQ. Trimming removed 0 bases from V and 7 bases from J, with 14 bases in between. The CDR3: CASSLDLGAGQPQHF. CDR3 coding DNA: TGCGCCAGCAGCTTGGATTTAGGGGCTGGGCAGCCCCAGCATTTT.

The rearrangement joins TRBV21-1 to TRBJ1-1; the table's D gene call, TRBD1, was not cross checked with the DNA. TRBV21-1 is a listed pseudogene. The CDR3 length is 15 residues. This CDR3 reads CASSLQGARVTEAFF. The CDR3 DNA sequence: TGTGCCAGCAGTCTACAGGGGGCCAGAGTGACTGAAGCTTTCTTT.

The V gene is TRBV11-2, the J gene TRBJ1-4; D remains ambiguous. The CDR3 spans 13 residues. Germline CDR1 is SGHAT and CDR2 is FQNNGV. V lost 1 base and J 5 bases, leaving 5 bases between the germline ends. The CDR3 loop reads CASSLARNEKLFF. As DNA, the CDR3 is TGTGCCAGCAGCTTAGCTAGAAATGAAAAACTGTTTTTT.

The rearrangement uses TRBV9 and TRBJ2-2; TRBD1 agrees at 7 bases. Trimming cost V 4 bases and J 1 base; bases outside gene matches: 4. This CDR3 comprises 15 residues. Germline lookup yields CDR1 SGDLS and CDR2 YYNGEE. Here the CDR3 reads CASSTGVVNTGELFF. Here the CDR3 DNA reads TGTGCCAGCAGCACAGGGGTGGTGAACACCGGGGAGCTGTTTTTT.

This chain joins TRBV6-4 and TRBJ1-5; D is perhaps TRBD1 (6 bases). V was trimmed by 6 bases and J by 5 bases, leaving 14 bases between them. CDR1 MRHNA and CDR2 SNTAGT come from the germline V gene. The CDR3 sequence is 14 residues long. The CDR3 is CASSQDQGYQPQHF. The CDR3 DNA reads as TGTGCCAGCAGCCAGGACCAGGGGTATCAGCCCCAGCATTTT.

CDR3 protein: CASSSFLLAGGLHTDTQYF. The CDR3 coding sequence is TGTGCCAGCAGTTCGTTTTTGCTAGCGGGAGGCCTACACACAGATACGCAGTATTTT. The J gene is TRBJ2-3, the V gene TRBV11-2; 11 nucleotides match TRBD2. Germline trimming cut 6 bases from V and 2 bases from J; bases unmatched to any gene: 16. This CDR3 is 19 amino acids long. Germline CDR1 reads SGHAT; CDR2 reads FQNNGV.

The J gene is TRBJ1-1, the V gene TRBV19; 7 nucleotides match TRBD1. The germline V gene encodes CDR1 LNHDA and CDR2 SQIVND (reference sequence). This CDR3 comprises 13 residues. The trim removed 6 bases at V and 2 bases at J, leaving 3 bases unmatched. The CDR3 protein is CASRGTANTEAFF. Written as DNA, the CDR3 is TGTGCCAGTAGAGGGACAGCTAACACTGAAGCTTTCTTT.

In nucleotides, the CDR3 is TGCGCCAGCAGCCAAGCCTCCGGGACAGGGTATGGCTACACCTTC. It codes for CASSQASGTGYGYTF. The chain links TRBV4-1 to TRBJ1-2; 9 nucleotides match TRBD1. This CDR3 is 15 amino acids long. Germline CDR1 reads MGHRA; CDR2 reads YSYEKL. V was pared by 1 base and J by 5 bases, with 5 bases of the junction left unmatched.

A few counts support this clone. In DNA, the CDR3 is TGTGCCTGGAGAGAGAGGGTCACTGAAGCTTTCTTT. Its protein product is CAWRERVTEAFF. This chain uses TRBV30 with TRBJ1-1; D gene ambiguous. This CDR3 has 12 residues. In germline, CDR1 is GTSNPN, CDR2 SVGIG (reference sequence). The V end was cut by 3 bases, the J end by 4 bases, with 9 bases between.

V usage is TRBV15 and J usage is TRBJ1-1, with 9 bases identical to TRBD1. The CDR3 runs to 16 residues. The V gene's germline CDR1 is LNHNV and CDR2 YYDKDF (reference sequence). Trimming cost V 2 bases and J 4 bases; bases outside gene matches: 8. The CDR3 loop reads CATSRPEGQGSTEAFF. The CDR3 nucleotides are TGTGCCACCAGCAGACCGGAAGGACAGGGGAGCACTGAAGCTTTCTTT.

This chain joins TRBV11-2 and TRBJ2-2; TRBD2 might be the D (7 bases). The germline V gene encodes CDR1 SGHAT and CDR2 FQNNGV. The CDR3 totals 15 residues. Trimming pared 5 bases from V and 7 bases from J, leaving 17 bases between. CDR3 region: CASSPWGGSSGELFF. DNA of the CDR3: TGTGCCAGCAGCCCTTGGGGGGGCTCGAGCGGGGAGCTGTTTTTT.

CDR3 sequence: CASSLGLSDSPLHF. The CDR3 nucleotides read TGCGCCAGCAGCTTGGGACTTAGCGATTCACCCCTCCACTTT. The chain combines TRBV5-1 with TRBJ1-6; D is unresolved. V shed 0 bases and J shed 8 bases, with 9 bases lying between them. The CDR3 contains 14 residues. Germline loops: CDR1 SGHRS, CDR2 YFSETQ.

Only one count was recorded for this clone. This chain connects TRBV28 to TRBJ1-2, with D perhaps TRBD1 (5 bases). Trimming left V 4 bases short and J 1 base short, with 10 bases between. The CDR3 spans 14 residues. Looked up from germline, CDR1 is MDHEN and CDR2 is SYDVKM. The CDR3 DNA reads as TGTGCCAGCAGTTATGCGGGGCTTAACTATGGCTACACCTTC. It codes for CASSYAGLNYGYTF.

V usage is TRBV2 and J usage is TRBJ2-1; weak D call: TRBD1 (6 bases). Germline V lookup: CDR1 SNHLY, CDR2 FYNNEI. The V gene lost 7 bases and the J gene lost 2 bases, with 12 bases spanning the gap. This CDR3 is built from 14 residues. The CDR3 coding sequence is TGTGCCAGCATCGACAGGAGGACCTACAATGAGCAGTTCTTC. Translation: CASIDRRTYNEQFF. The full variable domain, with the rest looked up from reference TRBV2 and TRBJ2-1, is EPEVTQTPSHQVTQMGQEVILRCVPISNHLYFYWYRQILGQKVEFLVSFYNNEISEKSEIFDDQFSVERPDGSNFTLKIRSTKLEDSAMYFCASIDRRTYNEQFFGPGTRLTVL.

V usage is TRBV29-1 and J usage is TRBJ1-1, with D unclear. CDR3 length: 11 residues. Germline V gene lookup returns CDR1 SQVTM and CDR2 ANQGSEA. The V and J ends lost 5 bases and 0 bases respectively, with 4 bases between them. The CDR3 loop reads CSVRVNTEAFF. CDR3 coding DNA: TGCAGCGTTCGGGTGAACACTGAAGCTTTCTTT.

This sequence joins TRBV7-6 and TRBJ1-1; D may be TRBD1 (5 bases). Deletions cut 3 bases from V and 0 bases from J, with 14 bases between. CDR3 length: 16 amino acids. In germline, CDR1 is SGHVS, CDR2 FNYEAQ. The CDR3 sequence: CASSFGGGSMNTEAFF. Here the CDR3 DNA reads TGTGCCAGCAGCTTCGGCGGGGGATCTATGAACACTGAAGCTTTCTTT.

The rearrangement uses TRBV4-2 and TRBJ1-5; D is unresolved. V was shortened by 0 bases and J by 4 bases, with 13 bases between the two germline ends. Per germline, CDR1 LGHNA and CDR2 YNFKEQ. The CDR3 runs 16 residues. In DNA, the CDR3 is TGTGCCAGCAGCCAAGATGTGGGGAGGGCGAATCAGCCCCAGCATTTT. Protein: CASSQDVGRANQPQHF.